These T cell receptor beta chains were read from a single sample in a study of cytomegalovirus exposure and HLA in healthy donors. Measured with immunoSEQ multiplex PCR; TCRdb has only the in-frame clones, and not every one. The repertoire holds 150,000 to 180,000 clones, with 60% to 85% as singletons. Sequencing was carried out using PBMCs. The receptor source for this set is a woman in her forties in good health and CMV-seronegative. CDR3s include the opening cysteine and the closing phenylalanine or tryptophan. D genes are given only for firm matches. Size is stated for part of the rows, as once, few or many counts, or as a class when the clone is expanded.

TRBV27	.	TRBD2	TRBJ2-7	CASTPRGLAGREQYF	TGTGCCAGCACTCCTCGGGGACTAGCGGGACGCGAGCAGTACTTC
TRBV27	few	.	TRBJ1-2	CASSQTGVRYGYTF	TGTGCCAGCAGCCAGACGGGGGTTCGGTATGGCTACACCTTC
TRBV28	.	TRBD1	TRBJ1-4	CASSHQGAVAPNEKLFF	TGTGCCAGCAGTCATCAGGGGGCAGTTGCCCCAAATGAAAAACTGTTTTTT
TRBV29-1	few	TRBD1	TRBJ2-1	CSAPGQGGNEQFF	TGCAGCGCACCGGGACAGGGAGGGAATGAGCAGTTCTTC
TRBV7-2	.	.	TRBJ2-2	CASSLIFNTGELFF	TGTGCCAGCAGCTTAATATTTAACACCGGGGAGCTGTTTTTT
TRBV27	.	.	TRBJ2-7	CASSLAREPTYEQYF	TGTGCCAGCAGTTTAGCCCGGGAGCCTACCTACGAGCAGTACTTC
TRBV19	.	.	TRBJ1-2	CASTRSAGDYGYTF	TGTGCCAGTACGAGGTCGGCAGGGGATTATGGCTACACCTTC
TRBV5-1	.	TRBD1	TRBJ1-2	CASSPHRGPSYGYTF	TGCGCCAGCAGCCCGCACAGGGGCCCTTCCTATGGCTACACCTTC
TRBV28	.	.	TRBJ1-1	CASSLHNRAVPEAFF	TGTGCCAGCAGCCTACATAACAGGGCAGTCCCTGAAGCTTTCTTT
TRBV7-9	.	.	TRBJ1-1	CASSTFDTEAFF	TGTGCCAGCAGCACATTCGATACTGAAGCTTTCTTT
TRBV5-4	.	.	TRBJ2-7	CASSSHREQYF	TGTGCCAGCAGTTCCCATCGGGAGCAGTACTTC
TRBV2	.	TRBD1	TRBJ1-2	CASSKQGELYGYTF	TGTGCCAGCTCAAAACAGGGGGAACTTTATGGCTACACCTTC
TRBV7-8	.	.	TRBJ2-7	CASSLFREVEQYF	TGTGCCAGCAGCTTATTCAGGGAGGTCGAGCAGTACTTC
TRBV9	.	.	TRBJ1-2	CASSVATHYGYTF	TGTGCCAGCAGCGTAGCTACTCACTATGGCTACACCTTC
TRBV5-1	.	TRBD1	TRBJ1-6	CASSSIPQGARVDNSPLHF	TGCGCCAGCAGCTCCATCCCGCAGGGGGCGCGGGTAGATAATTCACCCCTCCACTTT
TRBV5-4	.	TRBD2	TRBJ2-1	CASSSPVGGRASEQFF	TGTGCCAGCAGCTCCCCCGTGGGCGGGAGGGCCAGTGAGCAGTTCTTC
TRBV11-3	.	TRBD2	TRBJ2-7	CASSLGGLAVAYEQYF	TGTGCCAGCAGCTTGGGGGGACTAGCCGTTGCCTACGAGCAGTACTTC
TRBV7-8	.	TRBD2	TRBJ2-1	CASSLSPSGSSYNEQFF	TGTGCCAGCAGCTTAAGCCCTAGCGGCAGCTCCTACAATGAGCAGTTCTTC
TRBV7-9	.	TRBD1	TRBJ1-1	CASSLNRGKAFF	TGTGCCAGCAGCTTGAACAGGGGTAAAGCTTTCTTT
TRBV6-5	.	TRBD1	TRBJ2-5	CASSHNRGQETQYF	TGTGCCAGCAGCCACAACAGGGGGCAAGAGACCCAGTACTTC
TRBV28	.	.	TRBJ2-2	CASSLGLTGELFF	TGTGCCAGCAGTTTAGGGCTCACCGGGGAGCTGTTTTTT
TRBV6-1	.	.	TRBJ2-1	CASTTTYNEQFF	TGTGCCAGCACGACTACTTACAATGAGCAGTTCTTC
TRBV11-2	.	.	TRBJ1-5	CASSLTEDQPQHF	TGTGCCAGCAGCCTAACCGAGGATCAGCCCCAGCATTTT
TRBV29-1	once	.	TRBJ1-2	CSVEAVSYGYTF	TGCAGCGTTGAAGCAGTCAGCTATGGCTACACCTTC
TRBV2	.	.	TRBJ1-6	CASKTGDNSPLHF	TGTGCCAGCAAGACAGGAGATAATTCACCCCTCCACTTT
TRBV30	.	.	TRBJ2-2	CAWSETNHGELFF	TGTGCCTGGAGTGAAACTAACCACGGGGAGCTGTTTTTT
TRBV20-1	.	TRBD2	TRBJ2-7	CSARGGGTVHF	TGCAGTGCTAGAGGGGGGGGTACAGTGCACTTC
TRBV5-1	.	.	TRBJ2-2	CASSLAQEISGELFF	TGCGCCAGCAGCTTGGCACAGGAAATCAGCGGGGAGCTGTTTTTT
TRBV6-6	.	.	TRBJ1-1	CASRSLFAGTEAFF	TGTGCCAGCAGATCCCTATTCGCAGGCACTGAAGCTTTCTTT
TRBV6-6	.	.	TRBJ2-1	CASSPTGGHNEQFF	TGTGCCAGCAGCCCGACGGGGGGCCACAATGAGCAGTTCTTC
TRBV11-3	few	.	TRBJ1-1	CASSLEQYRIAFF	TGTGCCAGCAGCTTAGAACAGTATAGGATTGCTTTCTTT
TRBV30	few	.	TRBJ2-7	CAWSDGGTYEQYF	TGTGCCTGGAGTGATGGCGGGACCTACGAGCAGTACTTC
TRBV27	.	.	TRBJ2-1	CASSLVAGANEQFF	TGTGCCAGCAGTTTGGTTGCAGGCGCTAATGAGCAGTTCTTC
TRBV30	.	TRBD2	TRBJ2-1	CAWSSTSGRWDEQFF	TGTGCCTGGAGTTCGACTAGCGGGAGATGGGATGAGCAGTTCTTC
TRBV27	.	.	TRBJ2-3	CASTMRGPTDTQYF	TGTGCCAGCACTATGCGGGGGCCCACAGATACGCAGTATTTT
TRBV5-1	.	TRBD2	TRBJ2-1	CASTLGGRGYNEQFF	TGCGCCAGCACATTGGGCGGGAGGGGATACAATGAGCAGTTCTTC
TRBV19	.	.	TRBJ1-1	CASSIGRETEAFF	TGTGCCAGTAGTATAGGTAGGGAGACTGAAGCTTTCTTT
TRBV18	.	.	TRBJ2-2	CASSPPGTGGELFF	TGTGCCAGCTCACCACCGGGCACCGGCGGGGAGCTGTTTTTT
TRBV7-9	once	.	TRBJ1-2	CASSLGVQVHYGYTF	TGTGCCAGCAGCTTAGGGGTCCAGGTACACTATGGCTACACCTTC
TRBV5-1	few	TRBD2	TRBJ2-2	CASSSSGRAGTGELFF	TGCGCCAGCAGCTCCAGCGGGAGGGCCGGAACCGGGGAGCTGTTTTTT
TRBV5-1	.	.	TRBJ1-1	CASSQGGAPNTEAFF	TGCGCCAGCAGCCAAGGAGGGGCCCCGAACACTGAAGCTTTCTTT
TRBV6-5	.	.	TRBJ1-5	CASSTGLDQPQHF	TGTGCCAGCAGCACAGGGTTGGATCAGCCCCAGCATTTT
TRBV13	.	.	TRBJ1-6	CASSLESNSPLHF	TGTGCCAGCAGCTTAGAATCGAATTCACCCCTCCACTTT
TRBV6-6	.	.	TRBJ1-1	CASSYIQGTEAFF	TGTGCCAGCAGTTACATTCAGGGCACTGAAGCTTTCTTT
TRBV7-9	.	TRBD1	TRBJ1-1	CASSRDSWGRTEAFF	TGTGCCAGCAGCAGGGACAGCTGGGGAAGGACTGAAGCTTTCTTT
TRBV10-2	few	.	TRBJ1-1	CASVGGSGDTEAFF	TGCGCCAGCGTGGGTGGGTCGGGGGACACTGAAGCTTTCTTT